This passage covers 25 T cell receptor beta chains from one sample sequenced in a study of CD8 T cells in ankylosing spondylitis. TCRdb reprocessed the 5' RACE reads via MiXCR and lists one record per CDR3 protein. Among approximately 200,000 distinct CDR3 sequences listed, about 13% were seen once. Sequencing was carried out using blood, either unsorted or a sorted T cell fraction (not recorded which). The receptor source for this set is a male donor with ankylosing spondylitis or in good health (not recorded which).

The sample holds a few counts of this clonotype. The chain is built from TRBV7-9 and TRBJ2-5; D gene uncertain. The germline V and J ends were trimmed by 5 bases and 5 bases, with 18 bases remaining between them. The CDR3 is 15 residues long. Germline V gene data show CDR1 as SEHNR and CDR2 as FQNEAQ (reference sequence). CDR3 region: CASSPPESLGETQYF. CDR3 in DNA: TGTGCCAGCAGCCCCCCCGAGTCACTGGGGGAGACCCAGTACTTC.

This clonotype has a count of ten or more. The chain joins TRBV2 to TRBJ1-6, with D perhaps matching TRBD1 (6 bases). The CDR3 runs to 14 residues. Germline CDR1 SNHLY, CDR2 FYNNEI. V was clipped by 5 bases and J by 10 bases, with 15 bases between them. The CDR3 protein is CASSNRVGESPLHF. The CDR3 nucleotides read TGTGCCAGCAGTAACAGGGTAGGGGAATCACCCCTCCACTTT.

This clonotype occurred a few times. V usage is TRBV4-1 and J usage is TRBJ2-7; maybe TRBD2 (5 bases). This CDR3 contains 17 residues. Between the trimmed V and J ends, which lost 0 bases and 3 bases, there was a span of 18 bases. Germline values: CDR1 MGHRA, CDR2 YSYEKL. This CDR3 reads CASSQDVIQSEGYEQYF. The CDR3 DNA follows: TGCGCCAGCAGCCAAGATGTGATCCAAAGTGAGGGCTACGAGCAGTACTTC.

The sample holds a few counts of this clonotype. V and J are TRBV29-1 and TRBJ2-2, with D hard to call. The CDR3 spans 13 residues. The ends were cut back, 6 bases at V and 2 bases at J, with 10 bases in the middle. Looked up from germline, CDR1 is SQVTM and CDR2 is ANQGSEA. CDR3 region: CSVDTPNTGELFF. The CDR3 nucleotides read TGCAGCGTAGATACACCTAACACCGGGGAGCTGTTTTTT.

J is TRBJ2-2 and V is TRBV11-2; D not resolved. This CDR3 has 11 residues. The germline gives CDR1 SGHAT, CDR2 FQNNGV. V lost 5 bases to trimming and J lost 6 bases, with 4 bases between them. CDR3 DNA sequence: TGTGCCAGCAGCCGTCCCGGGGAGCTGTTTTTT. It is translated as CASSRPGELFF.

There are a few counts of this clonotype. The chain joins TRBV9 to TRBJ1-1; D perhaps matches TRBD1 (6 bases). Between the trimmed V and J ends, which lost 0 bases and 3 bases, there was a span of 12 bases. This CDR3 has 15 residues. Germline V gene lookup returns CDR1 SGDLS and CDR2 YYNGEE. Here the CDR3 reads CASSVDRGGDTEAFF. The CDR3 DNA reads TGTGCCAGCAGCGTAGATCGAGGGGGAGACACTGAAGCTTTCTTT.

This chain links TRBV27 with TRBJ2-5, with a tentative D call TRBD1 (6 bases). The CDR3 is made up of 14 amino acids. V was pared by 3 bases and J by 5 bases, with 13 bases between. The V gene's germline CDR1 is MNHEY and CDR2 SMNVEV (reference sequence). CDR3 coding DNA: TGTGCCAGCAGTTTCCACAGGGAAAAGGAGACCCAGTACTTC. It is translated as CASSFHREKETQYF.

V usage is TRBV5-1 and J usage is TRBJ1-2, with a possible D match to TRBD1 (6 bases). Germline values: CDR1 SGHRS, CDR2 YFSETQ. V lost 2 bases and J lost 3, with 17 bases in between. CDR3 length: 16 amino acids. The DNA of the CDR3 is TGCGCCAGCAGCTTTGTAGTAGGGGGACCAGACTATGGCTACACCTTC. Its protein is CASSFVVGGPDYGYTF.

The chain combines TRBV11-2 with TRBJ2-1; TRBD1 matches 10 bases. The CDR3 has 18 amino acids. Germline V gene sequence: CDR1 SGHAT, CDR2 FQNNGV. After removal of 6 bases from V and 3 bases from J, the junction contained 14 bases not matched to a gene. CDR3 nucleotides: TGTGCCAGCAGGCGTGACAGGGGGCGATTAATCGGCTACAATGAGCAGTTCTTC. Residues: CASRRDRGRLIGYNEQFF. Full variable domain (missing parts from reference TRBV11-2 and TRBJ2-1): EAGVAQSPRYKIIEKRQSVAFWCNPISGHATLYWYQQILGQGPKLLIQFQNNGVVDDSQLPKDRFSAERLKGVDSTLKIQPAKLEDSAVYLCASRRDRGRLIGYNEQFFGPGTRLTVL.

The gene calls are TRBV29-1 and TRBJ2-3; 8 bases line up with TRBD1. Germline CDR1 SQVTM, CDR2 ANQGSEA. With 1 base clipped from V and 6 bases from J, the junction kept 12 bases outside the gene matches. The CDR3 extends over 16 amino acids. CDR3: CSVEGHPDRESDTQYF. CDR3 bases: TGCAGCGTTGAAGGCCACCCGGACAGGGAAAGCGATACGCAGTATTTT.

The rearrangement joins TRBV2 to TRBJ2-5, with D perhaps matching TRBD2 (6 bases). Per the germline V gene, CDR1 is SNHLY and CDR2 is FYNNEI. The CDR3 consists of 15 residues. Trimming removed 4 bases at V and 0 bases at J, with 12 bases between. The CDR3 bases are TGTGCCAGCAGTGGTATTAGCGGTTACCAAGAGACCCAGTACTTC. This translates into CASSGISGYQETQYF.

This clonotype was picked up a small number of times. The chain has TRBV5-1 and TRBJ2-1; maybe TRBD2 (5 bases). Looked up from germline, CDR1 is SGHRS and CDR2 is YFSETQ. Trimming took off 4 bases at V and 0 bases at J, with 14 bases between the two ends. This CDR3 contains 16 residues. The CDR3 is CASSKREYSSYNEQFF. The CDR3 nucleotides are TGCGCCAGCAGCAAGAGGGAATATAGCTCCTACAATGAGCAGTTCTTC.

This clonotype occurred many times. J is TRBJ2-1 and V is TRBV6-1, with TRBD2 matching over 12 bases. Germline assignment: CDR1 MNHNS and CDR2 SASEGT. The trim removed 6 bases at V and 7 bases at J, leaving 7 bases unmatched. The CDR3 loop spans 15 amino acids. The DNA of the CDR3 is TGTGCCAGCAGCCTGCCTAGCGGGAGGGGAAATGAGCAGTTCTTC. It is translated as CASSLPSGRGNEQFF.

This sequence joins TRBV7-9 and TRBJ1-2; the match to TRBD1 covers 10 bases. V dropped 8 bases and J dropped 6; count of bases not matched to a gene: 6. Germline V gene data show CDR1 as SEHNR and CDR2 as FQNEAQ (reference sequence). The CDR3 loop spans 13 amino acids. Here the CDR3 reads CASGTGETNGYTF. The CDR3 DNA sequence: TGTGCCAGCGGGACAGGGGAGACAAATGGCTACACCTTC. Based on the CDR3 plus reference TRBV7-9 and TRBJ1-2, the full variable domain is DTGVSQNPRHKITKRGQNVTFRCDPISEHNRLYWYRQTLGQGPEFLTYFQNEAQLEKSRLLSDRFSAERPKGSFSTLEIQRTEQGDSAMYLCASGTGETNGYTFGSGTRLTVV.

This clonotype has ten or more counts. This chain connects TRBV27 to TRBJ2-7; D gene ambiguous. Germline assignment: CDR1 MNHEY and CDR2 SMNVEV (reference sequence). This CDR3 has 14 amino acids. The V gene lost 0 bases and the J gene lost 4 bases, with 10 bases spanning the gap. CDR3 coding DNA: TGTGCCAGCAGTTTATCGGTTCCAGCGTACGAGCAGTACTTC. Its protein product is CASSLSVPAYEQYF.

The chain links TRBV10-1 to TRBJ1-5; D uncertain. Looked up from germline, CDR1 is WNHNN and CDR2 is SYGVQD (reference sequence). The CDR3 is made up of 14 amino acids. V shed 8 bases and J shed 5 bases, with 16 bases lying between them. As DNA, the CDR3 is TGCGCCAGCGGGCAGAGCAGGTACGATCAGCCCCAGCATTTT. Protein product: CASGQSRYDQPQHF.

This clonotype has a handful of counts. CDR3 coding DNA: TGTGCCAGCAGCCAAACCGGTAGTTCCACGATCGTAATCTCTGGGGCCAACGTCCTGACTTTC. It translates to CASSQTGSSTIVISGANVLTF. V and J are TRBV3-1 and TRBJ2-6; D is ambiguous. This CDR3 has 21 residues. V lost 2 bases and J 0 bases, leaving 23 bases between the germline ends. Germline CDR1 is LGHDT and CDR2 is YNNKEL (reference sequence).

In this sample, this clonotype turned up many times. The V call is TRBV9, the J call TRBJ2-3; D not certain. Looked up from germline, CDR1 is SGDLS and CDR2 is YYNGEE. V lost 4 bases to trimming and J lost 7 bases, with 13 bases between them. The CDR3 runs to 13 residues. CDR3 coding DNA: TGTGCCAGCAGCCCCCCGGAACGCCATACGCAGTATTTT. Translated: CASSPPERHTQYF.

CDR3 amino acids: CASSFPGTYGYTF. CDR3 in DNA: TGTGCCAGCAGCTTTCCAGGGACTTATGGCTACACCTTC. The chain couples TRBV7-9 to TRBJ1-2; D perhaps matches TRBD1 (5 bases). Germline V lookup: CDR1 SEHNR, CDR2 FQNEAQ (reference sequence). The CDR3 spans 13 residues. Trimming left V 3 bases short and J 5 bases short, with 10 bases between.

This clonotype has ten or more counts. J is TRBJ2-7 and V is TRBV7-2; unclear D gene. CDR3 length: 11 residues. Germline assignment: CDR1 SGHTA and CDR2 FQGNSA. Trimming removed 6 bases from V and 0 bases from J, with 3 bases in between. The CDR3 spells CASSFSYEQYF. CDR3 nucleotide sequence: TGTGCCAGCAGTTTCTCCTACGAGCAGTACTTC.

About this clonotype itself: A read error may account for a junction end that differs from germline. The rearrangement uses TRBV7-9 and TRBJ1-2, with D hard to call. This CDR3 is 13 amino acids long. CDR1 and CDR2 from the germline V gene are SEHNR and FQNEAQ (reference sequence). CDR3 nucleotide sequence: TGTCCCAGCAGCTTTAGCACATCTTATGGCTACACCTTC. This gives the protein CPSSFSTSYGYTF. Supplemented by reference TRBV7-9 and TRBJ1-2, the full variable domain reads DTGVSQNPRHKITKRGQNVTFRCDPISEHNRLYWYRQTLGQGPEFLTYFQNEAQLEKSRLLSDRFSAERPKGSFSTLEIQRTEQGDSAMYLCPSSFSTSYGYTFGSGTRLTVV.

This chain links TRBV27 with TRBJ2-7; perhaps TRBD1 as D (6 bases). Germline assignment: CDR1 MNHEY and CDR2 SMNVEV (reference sequence). The V end lost 3 bases, the J end lost 7 bases, and 19 bases lay between the germline ends. This CDR3 is 15 amino acids long. In nucleotides, the CDR3 is TGTGCCAGCAGTTTGGGGGCAGGGGCCCTCCGAGAGCAGTACTTC. Its protein is CASSLGAGALREQYF.

This clonotype was picked up a small number of times. V and J are TRBV7-6 and TRBJ2-3; 10 bases match TRBD2. V was pared by 4 bases and J by 3 bases, with 7 bases of the junction left unmatched. The germline gives CDR1 SGHVS, CDR2 FNYEAQ. The CDR3 totals 16 residues. The CDR3 sequence is CASSSAGLASTDTQYF. CDR3 nucleotides: TGTGCCAGCAGCTCCGCGGGACTAGCGTCGACAGATACGCAGTATTTT.

The gene calls are TRBV5-1 and TRBJ1-3; D call uncertain. This CDR3 is 14 amino acids long. The germline CDR1 and CDR2 sequences are SGHRS and YFSETQ. V was pared by 0 bases and J by 4 bases, with 8 bases between. The CDR3 sequence is CASSLGTYGNTIYF. CDR3 nucleotides: TGCGCCAGCAGCTTGGGGACTTACGGAAACACCATATATTTT.

This clonotype was seen only a few times. V gene TRBV7-6 combines with J gene TRBJ2-3; a weak D match, TRBD2 (6 bases). This CDR3 has 14 amino acids. Trimming left V 6 bases short and J 2 bases short, with 12 bases between. Germline V lookup: CDR1 SGHVS, CDR2 FNYEAQ. CDR3 protein: CASRAAGFTDTQYF. The CDR3 bases are TGTGCCAGCAGGGCTGCGGGATTCACAGATACGCAGTATTTT.